A single sample gave rise to the 3 T cell receptor beta chains below, sequenced in a study of T cell responses to AZD1222 COVID-19 vaccine. Repertoires were generated with immunoSEQ multiplex PCR, while TCRdb's copy carries only in-frame clones and drops some. This sample has 180,000 or so clones, with 70% to 90% found just once. The starting material was peripheral blood, obtained on day 0 of AZD1222 vaccination. These receptors all come from an adult in good health.

The chain links TRBV11-2 to TRBJ2-1; 7 nucleotides agree with TRBD1. Germline CDR1 reads SGHAT; CDR2 reads FQNNGV. With V trimmed by 2 bases and J by 4 bases, 17 bases remained unmatched. This CDR3 has 19 residues. CDR3 protein: CASSLLMTGLRVEYNEQFF. CDR3 DNA: TGTGCCAGCAGCTTATTAATGACAGGGCTCAGGGTTGAATACAATGAGCAGTTCTTC.

A single count supports this clone. This rearrangement joins TRBV2 to TRBJ1-5; D uncertain. Germline V gene lookup returns CDR1 SNHLY and CDR2 FYNNEI. CDR3 length: 13 amino acids. Trimming took off 6 bases at V and 4 bases at J, with 10 bases between the two ends. The CDR3 region has the DNA TGTGCCAGCAGACCGGACGGGAATCAGCCCCAGCATTTT. Protein product: CASRPDGNQPQHF.

The chain joins TRBV6-5 to TRBJ1-2; perhaps TRBD1 as D (5 bases). The CDR3 consists of 13 residues. Trimming removed 6 bases at V and 3 bases at J, with 11 bases between. The V gene's germline CDR1 is MNHEY and CDR2 SVGAGI. CDR3 loop: CASRTDRDYGYTF. DNA of the CDR3: TGTGCCAGCAGAACTGACAGAGACTATGGCTACACCTTC.